One T cell receptor beta chain is described in this entry. This entry comes from a study of control samples from healthy donors and cancer patients. The germline V gene encodes CDR1 MNHEY and CDR2 SMNVEV (reference sequence). CDR3 length: 13 residues. Trimming pared 6 bases from V and 0 bases from J, leaving 6 bases between. Method: immunoSEQ multiplex PCR; TCRdb's copy keeps in-frame clones and lacks some. The table for this sample gives some 190,000 clones. The V call is TRBV27, the J call TRBJ1-3; D is undetermined. The TCR sequence derives from a woman aged 25 to 39 in good health. The sample was blood. CDR3 DNA: TGTGCCAGCAGCACACACTCTGGAAACACCATATATTTT. Translation gives CASSTHSGNTIYF.